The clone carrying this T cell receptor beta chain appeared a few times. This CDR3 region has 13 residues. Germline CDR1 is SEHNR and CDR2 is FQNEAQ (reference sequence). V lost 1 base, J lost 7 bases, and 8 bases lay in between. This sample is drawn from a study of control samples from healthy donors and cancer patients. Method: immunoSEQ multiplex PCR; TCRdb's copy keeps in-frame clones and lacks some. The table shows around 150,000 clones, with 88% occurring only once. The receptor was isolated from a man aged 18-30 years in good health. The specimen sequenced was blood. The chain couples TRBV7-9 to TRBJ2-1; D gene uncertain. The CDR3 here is CASSLGVPNEQFF. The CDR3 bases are TGTGCCAGCAGCTTAGGTGTGCCTAATGAGCAGTTCTTC.